Listed below are T cell receptor beta chains from one sample, sequenced in a study of T cells in Graves' hyperthyroidism and ophthalmopathy. Each CDR3 protein gets one entry after TCRdb re-called the multiplex PCR reads with MiXCR. The profile shows roughly 800,000 distinct CDR3 sequences, more than 30% of them singletons. Sequenced input: blood. The receptors come from a man between 18 and 35 years old with Graves' hyperthyroidism. CDR3s include the opening cysteine and the closing phenylalanine or tryptophan. D genes are given only for firm matches. Size values are once, few and many counts, or a class for expanded clones, and some rows have none.

CDR3aa	CDR3nt	d_gene	v_gene	abundance	j_gene
CASSLVSYTEAFF	TGTGCCAGCAGCTTGGTATCGTACACTGAAGCTTTCTTT	.	TRBV5-6	.	TRBJ1-1
CASSQARQEQYF	TGTGCCAGCAGCCAAGCCCGACAGGAGCAGTACTTC	.	TRBV4-2	many	TRBJ2-7
CASSYGAFGSGANVLTF	TGTGCCAGCAGTTACGGGGCCTTCGGATCTGGGGCCAACGTCCTGACTTTC	.	TRBV7-2	once	TRBJ2-6
CATSRDSQYF	TGTGCCACCAGCAGAGATTCCCAGTACTTC	.	TRBV15	.	TRBJ2-5
CSVDPGHLNTEAFF	TGCAGCGTTGACCCGGGACATTTGAACACTGAAGCTTTCTTT	.	TRBV29-1	many	TRBJ1-1
CSAKSRVVDTEAFF	TGCAGTGCTAAGTCGAGGGTGGTAGACACTGAAGCTTTCTTT	.	TRBV20-1	.	TRBJ1-1
CASSVRQGAAGTLHF	TGTGCCAGCAGCGTCAGACAGGGGGCCGCCGGAACCCTCCACTTT	TRBD1	TRBV7-8	.	TRBJ1-6
CASSQAGVDYGYTF	TGCGCCAGCAGCCAAGCAGGGGTAGACTATGGCTACACCTTC	.	TRBV4-1	few	TRBJ1-2
CASSPLGQGSNYGYTF	TGTGCCAGCAGCCCGTTGGGACAGGGATCTAACTATGGCTACACCTTC	TRBD1	TRBV5-4	.	TRBJ1-2
CASSHDTRGETQYF	TGTGCCAGCAGCCACGACACCCGGGGAGAGACCCAGTACTTC	.	TRBV4-2	few	TRBJ2-5
CAISESKGGANVLTF	TGTGCCATCAGTGAGTCTAAGGGGGGGGCCAACGTCCTGACTTTC	.	TRBV10-3	.	TRBJ2-6
CASSHVGGEEKLFF	TGCGCCAGCAGCCATGTGGGAGGGGAAGAAAAACTGTTTTTT	.	TRBV11-1	.	TRBJ1-4
CASSSLGGGQETQYF	TGTGCCAGCAGCTCCCTGGGGGGAGGCCAAGAGACCCAGTACTTC	.	TRBV7-9	few	TRBJ2-5
CSVDGLGDQYF	TGCAGCGTTGACGGTCTAGGAGATCAGTACTTC	.	TRBV29-1	.	TRBJ2-7
CATSSDTGGYEQYF	TGTGCCACCAGCAGTGATACGGGCGGCTACGAGCAGTACTTC	.	TRBV15	.	TRBJ2-7
CSVEKGEENEQYF	TGCAGCGTTGAAAAGGGGGAAGAGAACGAGCAGTACTTC	.	TRBV29-1	few	TRBJ2-7
CSVVGGGYEQYF	TGCAGCGTTGTAGGGGGCGGTTACGAGCAGTACTTC	TRBD1	TRBV29-1	few	TRBJ2-7
CASSLGGGSKLTQYF	TGTGCCAGCAGCTTGGGGGGAGGCAGCAAGTTGACCCAGTACTTC	.	TRBV5-5	.	TRBJ2-5
CASSSGDREGNQPQHF	TGCGCCAGCAGCTCAGGGGACAGGGAGGGGAATCAGCCCCAGCATTTT	TRBD1	TRBV5-1	.	TRBJ1-5
CASQAGAVGELFF	TGTGCCAGCCAAGCGGGGGCAGTCGGGGAGCTGTTTTTT	TRBD2	TRBV19	few	TRBJ2-2
CASSKGGSGNTIYF	TGTGCCAGCTCCAAAGGGGGTTCCGGAAACACCATATATTTT	.	TRBV19	.	TRBJ1-3
CASRAPRTSGGALTNTGELFF	TGTGCCAGCAGGGCTCCCCGGACTAGCGGGGGCGCCCTAACGAACACCGGGGAGCTGTTTTTT	TRBD2	TRBV13	.	TRBJ2-2
CASSPSGGTINTGELFF	TGTGCCAGCAGCCCCTCCGGTGGGACGATAAACACCGGGGAGCTGTTTTTT	.	TRBV7-2	few	TRBJ2-2
CASSLNSQGSATNEKLFF	TGTGCCAGCAGCTTAAACTCACAGGGCTCTGCAACTAATGAAAAACTGTTTTTT	.	TRBV11-2	few	TRBJ1-4
CASSWTGSDQPQHF	TGTGCCAGCAGTTGGACAGGGAGCGATCAGCCCCAGCATTTT	TRBD1	TRBV6-5	.	TRBJ1-5
CASSVDGTSGGEQYF	TGTGCCAGCAGCGTAGATGGAACTAGCGGAGGCGAGCAGTACTTC	TRBD2	TRBV9	.	TRBJ2-7